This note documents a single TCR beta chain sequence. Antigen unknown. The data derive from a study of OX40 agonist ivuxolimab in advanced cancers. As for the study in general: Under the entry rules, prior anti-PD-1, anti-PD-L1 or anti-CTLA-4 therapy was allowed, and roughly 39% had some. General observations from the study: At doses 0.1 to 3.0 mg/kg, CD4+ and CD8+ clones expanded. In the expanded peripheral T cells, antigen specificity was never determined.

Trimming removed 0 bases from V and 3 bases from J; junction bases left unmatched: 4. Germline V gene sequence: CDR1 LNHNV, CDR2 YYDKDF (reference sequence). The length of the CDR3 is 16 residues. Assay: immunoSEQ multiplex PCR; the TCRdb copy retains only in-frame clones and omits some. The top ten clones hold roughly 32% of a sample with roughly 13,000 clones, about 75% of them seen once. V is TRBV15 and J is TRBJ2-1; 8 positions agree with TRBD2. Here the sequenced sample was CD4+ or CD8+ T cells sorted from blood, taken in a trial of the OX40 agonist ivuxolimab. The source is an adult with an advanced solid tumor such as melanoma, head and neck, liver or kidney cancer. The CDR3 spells CATSRDPAGGYNEQFF. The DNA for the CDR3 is TGTGCCACCAGCAGAGATCCGGCGGGAGGCTACAATGAGCAGTTCTTC.